Below are 28 T cell receptor beta chains sequenced from a single sample in a study of cytomegalovirus exposure and HLA in healthy donors. The data were produced by immunoSEQ multiplex PCR, yet TCRdb's version contains in-frame clones alone and is incomplete. The sample lists 230,000 or so clones, about 91% occurring once. The sequenced sample was PBMCs. These receptors came from a woman in her late teens or twenties in good health and CMV-seronegative.

The V call is TRBV10-3, the J call TRBJ1-2; D uncertain. The CDR3 totals 14 residues. V gave up 6 bases and J gave up 0 bases, with 11 bases separating them. The germline gives CDR1 ENHRY, CDR2 SYGVKD. The CDR3 region is CAIRPEGTNYGYTF. For the CDR3, the DNA is TGTGCCATCAGACCCGAGGGAACTAACTATGGCTACACCTTC.

The chain has TRBV29-1 and TRBJ2-3; 13 nucleotides match TRBD2. Germline CDR1 and CDR2: SQVTM and ANQGSEA. V trimming: 6 bases; J trimming: 3 bases; junction bases outside the gene matches: 6. The CDR3 runs to 15 residues. In DNA form, the CDR3 reads TGCAGCGTCCCGGGACTAGCGGGAAGAACAGATACGCAGTATTTT. Translating gives CSVPGLAGRTDTQYF.

Only one count was recorded for this clone. The V gene is TRBV4-1, the J gene TRBJ1-1; the D gene is possibly TRBD1 (6 bases). The CDR3 is made up of 19 amino acids. Germline-derived CDR1 and CDR2 are MGHRA and YSYEKL. V gave up 0 bases and J gave up 1 base, with 21 bases separating them. This CDR3 reads CASSQDEDSSIGTNTEAFF. The CDR3 DNA sequence: TGCGCCAGCAGCCAAGATGAGGACAGTTCAATAGGTACGAACACTGAAGCTTTCTTT.

The chain has TRBV28 and TRBJ1-2; no definite D call. CDR1 is MDHEN and CDR2 is SYDVKM in the germline V gene. Trimming pared 1 base from V and 4 bases from J, leaving 4 bases between. The CDR3 is made up of 12 amino acids. CDR3 DNA: TGTGCCAGCAGTTTATCCGGCTATGGCTACACCTTC. Translating it yields CASSLSGYGYTF.

V gene TRBV15 combines with J gene TRBJ2-7, with 11 bases aligning to TRBD1. Germline V gene data show CDR1 as LNHNV and CDR2 as YYDKDF (reference sequence). This CDR3 region has 16 residues. Germline trimming cut 1 base from V and 3 bases from J; bases unmatched to any gene: 5. CDR3 DNA: TGTGCCACCAGCAGAGGAACGGGACAGGGGGACTACGAGCAGTACTTC. Its translation is CATSRGTGQGDYEQYF.

This clone appeared a few times. The V call is TRBV11-1, the J call TRBJ2-7; D may be TRBD2 (6 bases). CDR1 and CDR2 from the germline V gene are SGHAT and FQDESV (reference sequence). V shed 0 bases and J shed 3 bases, with 12 bases lying between them. The CDR3 covers 15 residues. The CDR3 DNA sequence: TGTGCCAGCAGCTTAGCGCCCGGGAGAGGCTACGAGCAGTACTTC. Translating gives CASSLAPGRGYEQYF.

The chain employs TRBV11-2 and TRBJ2-7; D is perhaps TRBD2 (5 bases). The CDR3 is 13 amino acids. The germline CDR1 and CDR2 sequences are SGHAT and FQNNGV. Trimming removed 5 bases at V and 5 bases at J, with 13 bases between. CDR3: CASSQTSFHEQYF. DNA for the CDR3: TGTGCCAGCAGCCAAACTAGTTTCCACGAGCAGTACTTC.

This chain links TRBV10-3 with TRBJ2-3; D is perhaps TRBD2 (5 bases). The CDR3 contains 13 residues. The V end was cut by 3 bases, the J end by 3 bases, with 7 bases between. Looked up from germline, CDR1 is ENHRY and CDR2 is SYGVKD. CDR3 sequence (DNA): TGTGCCATCAGTGAAACGGGAACAGATACGCAGTATTTT. Translating gives CAISETGTDTQYF.

A note on this clone: Other nucleotide sequences in the sample specify the same CDR3. This rearrangement joins TRBV27 to TRBJ2-7; 8 nucleotides match TRBD2. This CDR3 region has 14 residues. The germline CDR1 and CDR2 sequences are MNHEY and SMNVEV (reference sequence). V was clipped by 5 bases and J by 0 bases; unmatched bases: 3. The CDR3 protein is CASSTSGSSYEQYF. CDR3 DNA: TGTGCCAGCAGTACTAGCGGAAGCTCCTACGAGCAGTACTTC.

The V call is TRBV18, the J call TRBJ2-3; D is unresolved. Germline V lookup: CDR1 KGHSH, CDR2 LQKENI. The CDR3 covers 15 residues. V was pared by 3 bases and J by 3 bases, with 13 bases between. CDR3 region: CASSPTSAATDTQYF. The DNA of the CDR3 is TGTGCCAGCTCACCCACCAGCGCCGCAACAGATACGCAGTATTTT.

The gene calls are TRBV9 and TRBJ2-2; 8 bases agree with TRBD2. Germline CDR1 SGDLS, CDR2 YYNGEE. The CDR3 contains 17 residues. With V trimmed by 4 bases and J by 1 base, 9 bases remained unmatched. The CDR3: CASSPTTGLGNTGELFF. In DNA, the CDR3 is TGTGCCAGCAGCCCCACGACGGGACTAGGGAACACCGGGGAGCTGTTTTTT.

The chain links TRBV27 to TRBJ2-1, with D uncertain. The CDR3 has 13 amino acids. V was trimmed by 6 bases and J by 5 bases, leaving 11 bases between them. From germline, CDR1 is MNHEY and CDR2 SMNVEV (reference sequence). The CDR3 loop reads CASSLTPNNEQFF. CDR3 nucleotide sequence: TGTGCCAGCAGCCTCACTCCTAACAATGAGCAGTTCTTC.

V is TRBV2 and J is TRBJ2-5; 10 bases map to TRBD2. The V gene's germline CDR1 is SNHLY and CDR2 FYNNEI. The CDR3 loop spans 17 amino acids. The V gene end was trimmed by 6 bases and the J gene end by 5 bases; junction bases not matched to a gene: 15. CDR3 coding DNA: TGTGCCAGCAGCGCTCATCTCCCTAGCGGGAGTGGGGAGACCCAGTACTTC. Its translation is CASSAHLPSGSGETQYF.

This chain uses TRBV6-1 with TRBJ1-4; 7 nucleotides match TRBD1. V lost 4 bases, J lost 2 bases, and 10 bases stayed unmatched. Germline CDR1 is MNHNS and CDR2 is SASEGT. This CDR3 contains 17 residues. In nucleotides, the CDR3 is TGTGCCAGCAGTGTCAGGGGCGCAGGGGGTACTAATGAAAAACTGTTTTTT. This sequence encodes CASSVRGAGGTNEKLFF.

This clone has a single count. V gene TRBV29-1 combines with J gene TRBJ1-3; D gene ambiguous. In germline, CDR1 is SQVTM, CDR2 ANQGSEA. This CDR3 spans 11 amino acids. Trimming pared 0 bases from V and 8 bases from J, leaving 5 bases between. CDR3 nucleotides: TGCAGCGTTGAAGAGGAGTACACCATATATTTT. Translation: CSVEEEYTIYF.

The V call is TRBV27, the J call TRBJ1-2; 7 nucleotides match TRBD1. The CDR3 length is 15 residues. From germline, CDR1 is MNHEY and CDR2 SMNVEV (reference sequence). V lost 0 bases and J lost 5; bases outside the gene matches: 6. The CDR3 coding sequence is TGTGCCAGCAGTTTATCGACAGGGCGGTTGTATGGCTACACCTTC. It translates to CASSLSTGRLYGYTF.

The rearrangement joins TRBV5-8 to TRBJ1-5; TRBD1 might be the D (6 bases). There are 16 residues in the CDR3. The V end was cut by 3 bases, the J end by 4 bases, with 17 bases between. Germline CDR1 reads SGHTS; CDR2 reads YDEGEE. The CDR3 bases are TGTGCCAGCAGCTCTGGACAGATCCTGTATAATCAGCCCCAGCATTTT. Translating gives CASSSGQILYNQPQHF.

This chain connects TRBV6-1 to TRBJ1-4, with a tentative D call TRBD1 (6 bases). The CDR3 runs to 14 residues. V was clipped by 8 bases and J by 7 bases, with 17 bases between them. The germline CDR1 and CDR2 sequences are MNHNS and SASEGT. The CDR3 here is CASQSGGPGEKLFF. The CDR3 coding sequence is TGTGCCAGCCAATCGGGGGGGCCGGGTGAAAAACTGTTTTTT.

This chain joins TRBV4-1 and TRBJ2-5; TRBD2 might be the D (7 bases). CDR3 length equals 15 residues. V lost 0 bases and J lost 5, with 13 bases in between. The germline CDR1 and CDR2 sequences are MGHRA and YSYEKL. The CDR3 DNA is TGCGCCAGCAGCCAAGAAAGGGGGAGGGTTGAGACCCAGTACTTC. Translation gives CASSQERGRVETQYF.

The gene calls are TRBV30 and TRBJ1-1; D is undetermined. Trimming cost V 3 bases and J 9 bases, with 14 bases left between them. This CDR3 spans 12 amino acids. Germline lookup yields CDR1 GTSNPN and CDR2 SVGIG (reference sequence). The CDR3 spells CAWSPLPVKAFF. As DNA, the CDR3 is TGTGCCTGGAGCCCTCTACCCGTGAAAGCTTTCTTT.

About this clone: Other DNA variants within this sample encode the same CDR3. The CDR3 sequence: CASSSTDTQYF. CDR3 nucleotide sequence: TGTGCCAGTTCTAGCACAGATACGCAGTATTTT. The chain is built from TRBV5-4 and TRBJ2-3; D is unclear. Germline CDR1 and CDR2: SGHNT and YYREEE (reference sequence). Trimming took 8 bases from V and 0 from J, leaving 4 bases between them. This CDR3 region has 11 residues. Together with reference TRBV5-4 and TRBJ2-3, the CDR3 gives the full variable domain: ETGVTQSPTHLIKTRGQQVTLRCSSQSGHNTVSWYQQALGQGPQFIFQYYREEENGRGNFPPRFSGLQFPNYSSELNVNALELDDSALYLCASSSTDTQYFGPGTRLTVL.

This sequence joins TRBV2 and TRBJ2-3, with TRBD2 as a possible D gene (7 bases). Per the germline V gene, CDR1 is SNHLY and CDR2 is FYNNEI. Trimming removed 6 bases from V and 2 bases from J, with 15 bases in between. This CDR3 is built from 15 residues. CDR3 DNA: TGTGCCAGCAGGGGAGGGACACAAGTCACAGATACGCAGTATTTT. Translation: CASRGGTQVTDTQYF.

The chain recombines TRBV2 with TRBJ2-7, with a weak D call TRBD1 (5 bases). Trimming left V 6 bases short and J 0 bases short, with 12 bases between. Germline V gives CDR1 SNHLY, CDR2 FYNNEI. This CDR3 region has 14 residues. DNA of the CDR3: TGTGCCAGCAGACGACAGCAGAGCTCCTACGAGCAGTACTTC. It codes for CASRRQQSSYEQYF.

J is TRBJ2-3 and V is TRBV7-3; maybe TRBD1 (6 bases). The CDR3 is 15 amino acids. Germline V CDR1 and CDR2: SGHTA, FQGTGA. V dropped 5 bases and J dropped 0 bases, with 12 bases sitting between them. The CDR3 DNA sequence: TGTGCCAGCAGCCTCGGGACAACTAGCACAGATACGCAGTATTTT. Translation: CASSLGTTSTDTQYF. Complete variable domain (other parts from reference TRBV7-3 and TRBJ2-3): GAGVSQTPSNKVTEKGKYVELRCDPISGHTALYWYRQSLGQGPEFLIYFQGTGAADDSGLPNDRFFAVRPEGSVSTLKIQRTERGDSAVYLCASSLGTTSTDTQYFGPGTRLTVL.

The rearrangement uses TRBV7-9 and TRBJ2-7, with TRBD2 matching over 7 bases. Unmatched junction bases numbered 6, after V lost 5 bases and J lost 2 bases. This CDR3 has 14 residues. Germline CDR1 and CDR2: SEHNR and FQNEAQ (reference sequence). CDR3 in DNA: TGTGCCAGCAGCACCCGGGAGGCCGCCTACGAGCAGTACTTC. Translating gives CASSTREAAYEQYF.

The chain has TRBV2 and TRBJ1-2, with 8 bases identical to TRBD1. The CDR3 runs to 14 residues. CDR1 is SNHLY and CDR2 is FYNNEI in the germline V gene. Trimming removed 2 bases from V and 2 bases from J; junction bases left unmatched: 1. This chain's CDR3 is CASSEQGANYGYTF. CDR3 in DNA: TGTGCCAGCAGTGAACAGGGGGCGAACTATGGCTACACCTTC. The whole variable domain, remainder taken from reference TRBV2 and TRBJ1-2, is EPEVTQTPSHQVTQMGQEVILRCVPISNHLYFYWYRQILGQKVEFLVSFYNNEISEKSEIFDDQFSVERPDGSNFTLKIRSTKLEDSAMYFCASSEQGANYGYTFGSGTRLTVV.

This clone has only a few counts. The DNA for the CDR3 is TGTGCCAGTAGGACAGGGGAGGTCGGGGAGCTGTTTTTT. Translating it yields CASRTGEVGELFF. The chain has TRBV6-5 and TRBJ2-2; 9 positions match TRBD1. Looked up from germline, CDR1 is MNHEY and CDR2 is SVGAGI. The CDR3 covers 13 residues. Trimming cost V 9 bases and J 7 bases; bases outside gene matches: 6.

The chain employs TRBV5-1 and TRBJ2-2, with D tentatively TRBD1 (6 bases). CDR3 length equals 15 residues. V was cut by 1 base and J by 6 bases, with 13 bases left in between. Germline V gives CDR1 SGHRS, CDR2 YFSETQ. The CDR3 nucleotides are TGCGCCAGCAGCTTGCTGGGGGCGCAGGCCGGGGAGCTGTTTTTT. Translating gives CASSLLGAQAGELFF.